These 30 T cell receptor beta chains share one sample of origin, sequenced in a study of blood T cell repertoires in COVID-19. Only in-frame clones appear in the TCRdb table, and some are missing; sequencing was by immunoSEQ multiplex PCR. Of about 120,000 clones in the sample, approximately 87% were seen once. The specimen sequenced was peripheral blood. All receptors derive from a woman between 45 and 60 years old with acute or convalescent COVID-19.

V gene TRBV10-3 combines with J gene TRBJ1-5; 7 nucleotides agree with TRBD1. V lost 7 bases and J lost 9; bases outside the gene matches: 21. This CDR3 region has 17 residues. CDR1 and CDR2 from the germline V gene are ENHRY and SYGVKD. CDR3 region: CAITSFGGDSGTRPQHF. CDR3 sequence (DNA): TGTGCCATCACCTCGTTCGGAGGGGACAGTGGGACTCGGCCCCAGCATTTT.

CDR3 sequence reads: CASSVSPGISTEAFF. The CDR3 DNA sequence: TGTGCCAGCAGCGTATCCCCAGGAATCAGCACTGAAGCTTTCTTT. The J gene is TRBJ1-1, the V gene TRBV9; D is unclear. The CDR3 sequence is 15 residues long. CDR1 is SGDLS, CDR2 YYNGEE, per germline. V lost 1 base and J lost 4, with 14 bases in between. Filled out from reference TRBV9 and TRBJ1-1, the complete variable domain reads DSGVTQTPKHLITATGQRVTLRCSPRSGDLSVYWYQQSLDQGLQFLIQYYNGEERAKGNILERFSAQQFPDLHSELNLSSLELGDSALYFCASSVSPGISTEAFFGQGTRLTVV.

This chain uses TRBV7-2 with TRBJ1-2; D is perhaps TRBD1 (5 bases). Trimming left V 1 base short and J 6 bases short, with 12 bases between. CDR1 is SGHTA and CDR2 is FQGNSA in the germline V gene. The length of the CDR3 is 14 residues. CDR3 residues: CASSLVSGPDGYTF. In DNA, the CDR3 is TGTGCCAGCAGCTTAGTGTCAGGGCCCGATGGCTACACCTTC.

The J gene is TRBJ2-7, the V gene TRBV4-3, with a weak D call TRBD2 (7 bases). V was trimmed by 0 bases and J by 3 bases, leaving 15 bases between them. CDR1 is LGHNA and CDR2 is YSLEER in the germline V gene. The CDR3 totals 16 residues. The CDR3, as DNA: TGCGCCAGCAGCCAAGATCAACAGGGAGGGATCTACGAGCAGTACTTC. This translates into CASSQDQQGGIYEQYF.

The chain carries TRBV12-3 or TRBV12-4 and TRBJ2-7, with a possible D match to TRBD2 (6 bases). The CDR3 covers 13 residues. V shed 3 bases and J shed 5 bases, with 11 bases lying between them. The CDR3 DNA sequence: TGTGCCAGCAGTTTCTCGACTAGGAACGAGCAGTACTTC. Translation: CASSFSTRNEQYF.

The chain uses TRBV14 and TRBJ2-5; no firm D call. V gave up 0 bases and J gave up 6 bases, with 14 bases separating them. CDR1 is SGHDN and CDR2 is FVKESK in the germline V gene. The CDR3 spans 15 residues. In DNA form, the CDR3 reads TGTGCCAGCAGCCAAGATCATTCCGGGTGGCAGACCCAGTACTTC. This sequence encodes CASSQDHSGWQTQYF.

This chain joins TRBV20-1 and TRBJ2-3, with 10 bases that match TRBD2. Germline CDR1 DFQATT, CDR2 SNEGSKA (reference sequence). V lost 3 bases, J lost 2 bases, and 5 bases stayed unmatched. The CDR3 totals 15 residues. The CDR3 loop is CSASSGRLPTDTQYF. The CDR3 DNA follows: TGCAGTGCTAGTAGCGGGAGGCTTCCCACAGATACGCAGTATTTT.

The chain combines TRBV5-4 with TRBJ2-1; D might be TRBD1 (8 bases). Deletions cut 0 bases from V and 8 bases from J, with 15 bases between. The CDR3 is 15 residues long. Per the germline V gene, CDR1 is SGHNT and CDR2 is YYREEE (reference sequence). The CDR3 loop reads CASSLDYRGGDEQFF. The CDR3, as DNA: TGTGCCAGCAGCTTGGATTACAGGGGGGGCGATGAGCAGTTCTTC. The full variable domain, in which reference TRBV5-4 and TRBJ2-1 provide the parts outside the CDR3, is ETGVTQSPTHLIKTRGQQVTLRCSSQSGHNTVSWYQQALGQGPQFIFQYYREEENGRGNFPPRFSGLQFPNYSSELNVNALELDDSALYLCASSLDYRGGDEQFFGPGTRLTVL.

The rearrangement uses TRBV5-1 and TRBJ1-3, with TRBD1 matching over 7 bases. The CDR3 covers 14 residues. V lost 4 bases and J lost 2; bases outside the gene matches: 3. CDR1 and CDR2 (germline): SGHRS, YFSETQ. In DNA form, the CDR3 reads TGCGCCAGCAGCCTAGGGACAGCTGGAAACACCATATATTTT. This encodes CASSLGTAGNTIYF.

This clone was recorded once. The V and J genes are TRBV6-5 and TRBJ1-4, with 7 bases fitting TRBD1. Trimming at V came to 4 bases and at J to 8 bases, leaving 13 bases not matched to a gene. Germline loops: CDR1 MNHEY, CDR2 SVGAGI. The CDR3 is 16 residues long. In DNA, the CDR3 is TGTGCCAGCAGTTCCCAACCTACAGGGGCGGGCGAAAAACTGTTTTTT. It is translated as CASSSQPTGAGEKLFF.

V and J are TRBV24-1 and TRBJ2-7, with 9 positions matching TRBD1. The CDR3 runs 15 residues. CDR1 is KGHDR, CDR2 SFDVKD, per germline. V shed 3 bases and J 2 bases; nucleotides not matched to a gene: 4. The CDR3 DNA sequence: TGTGCCACCAGTGATAAGGGACAGGGTACCTACGAGCAGTACTTC. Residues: CATSDKGQGTYEQYF.

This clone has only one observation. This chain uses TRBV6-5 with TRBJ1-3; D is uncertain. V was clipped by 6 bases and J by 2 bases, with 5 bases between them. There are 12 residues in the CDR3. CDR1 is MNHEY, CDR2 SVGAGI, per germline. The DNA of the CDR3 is TGTGCCAGCAGCGGAGCTGGAAACACCATATATTTT. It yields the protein CASSGAGNTIYF.

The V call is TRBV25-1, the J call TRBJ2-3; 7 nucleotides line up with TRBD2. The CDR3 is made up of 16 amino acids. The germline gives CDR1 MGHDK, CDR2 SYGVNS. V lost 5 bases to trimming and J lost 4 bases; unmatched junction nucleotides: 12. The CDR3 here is CASSSGGKLIADTQYF. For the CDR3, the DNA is TGTGCCAGCAGTTCGGGGGGTAAGCTGATAGCAGATACGCAGTATTTT.

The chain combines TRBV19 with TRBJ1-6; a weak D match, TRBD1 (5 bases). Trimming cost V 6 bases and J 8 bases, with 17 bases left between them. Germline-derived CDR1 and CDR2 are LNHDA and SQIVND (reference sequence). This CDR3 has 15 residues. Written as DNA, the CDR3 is TGTGCCAGTAGGACCGGGGGGAGGGATGATTCACCCCTCCACTTT. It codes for CASRTGGRDDSPLHF.

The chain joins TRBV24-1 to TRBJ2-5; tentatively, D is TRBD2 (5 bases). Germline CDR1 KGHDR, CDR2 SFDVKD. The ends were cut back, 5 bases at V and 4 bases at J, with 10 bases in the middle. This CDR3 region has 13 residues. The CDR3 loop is CATSATGIETQYF. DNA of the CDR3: TGTGCCACCAGTGCTACCGGGATAGAGACCCAGTACTTC.

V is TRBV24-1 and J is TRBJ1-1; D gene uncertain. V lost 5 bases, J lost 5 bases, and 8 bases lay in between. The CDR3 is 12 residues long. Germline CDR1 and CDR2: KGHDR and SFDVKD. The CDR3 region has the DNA TGTGCCACCAGTGCCCTTGAGACTGAAGCTTTCTTT. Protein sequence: CATSALETEAFF.

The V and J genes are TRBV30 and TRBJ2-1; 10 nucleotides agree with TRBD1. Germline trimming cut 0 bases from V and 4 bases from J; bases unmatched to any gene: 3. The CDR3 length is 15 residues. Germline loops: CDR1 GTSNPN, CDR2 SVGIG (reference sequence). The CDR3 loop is CAWSVRGQGYNEQFF. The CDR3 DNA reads TGTGCCTGGAGTGTACGGGGACAGGGGTACAATGAGCAGTTCTTC. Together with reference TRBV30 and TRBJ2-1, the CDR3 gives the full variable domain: SQTIHQWPATLVQPVGSPLSLECTVEGTSNPNLYWYRQAAGRGLQLLFYSVGIGQISSEVPQNLSASRPQDRQFILSSKKLLLSDSGFYLCAWSVRGQGYNEQFFGPGTRLTVL.

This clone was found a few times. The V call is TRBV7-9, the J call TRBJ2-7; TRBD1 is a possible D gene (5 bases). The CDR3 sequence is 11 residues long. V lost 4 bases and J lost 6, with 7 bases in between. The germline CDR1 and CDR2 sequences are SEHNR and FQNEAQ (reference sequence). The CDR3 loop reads CASSSDSEQYF. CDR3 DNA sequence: TGTGCCAGCAGCTCCGACAGCGAGCAGTACTTC.

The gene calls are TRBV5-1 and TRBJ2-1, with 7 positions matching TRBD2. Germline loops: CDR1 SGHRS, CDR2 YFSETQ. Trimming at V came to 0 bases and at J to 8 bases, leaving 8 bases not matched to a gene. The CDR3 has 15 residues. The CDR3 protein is CASSLGGRGGDEQFF. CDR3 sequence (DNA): TGCGCCAGCAGCTTGGGCGGCCGCGGGGGTGATGAGCAGTTCTTC.

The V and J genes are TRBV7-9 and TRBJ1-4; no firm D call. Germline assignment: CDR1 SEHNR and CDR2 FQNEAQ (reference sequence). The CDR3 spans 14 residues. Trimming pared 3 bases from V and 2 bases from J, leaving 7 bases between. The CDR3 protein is CASSFEETNEKLFF. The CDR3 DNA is TGTGCCAGCAGCTTCGAGGAGACTAATGAAAAACTGTTTTTT.

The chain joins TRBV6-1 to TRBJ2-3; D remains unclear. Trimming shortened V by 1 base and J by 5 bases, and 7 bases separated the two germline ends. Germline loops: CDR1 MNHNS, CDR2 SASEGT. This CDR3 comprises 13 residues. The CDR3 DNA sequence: TGTGCCAGCAGTGAAGGTCAACTAGATACGCAGTATTTT. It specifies CASSEGQLDTQYF.

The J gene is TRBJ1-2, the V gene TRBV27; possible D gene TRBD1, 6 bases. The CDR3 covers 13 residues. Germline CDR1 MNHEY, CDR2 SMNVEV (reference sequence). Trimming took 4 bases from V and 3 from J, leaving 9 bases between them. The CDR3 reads CASSWGQDYGYTF. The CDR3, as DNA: TGTGCCAGCAGTTGGGGGCAAGACTATGGCTACACCTTC.

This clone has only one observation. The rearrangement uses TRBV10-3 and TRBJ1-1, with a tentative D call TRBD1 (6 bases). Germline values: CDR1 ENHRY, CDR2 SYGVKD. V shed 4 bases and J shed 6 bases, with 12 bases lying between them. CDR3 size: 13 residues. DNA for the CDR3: TGTGCCATCAGTGTAGCAGGGGACGCTGAAGCTTTCTTT. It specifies CAISVAGDAEAFF.

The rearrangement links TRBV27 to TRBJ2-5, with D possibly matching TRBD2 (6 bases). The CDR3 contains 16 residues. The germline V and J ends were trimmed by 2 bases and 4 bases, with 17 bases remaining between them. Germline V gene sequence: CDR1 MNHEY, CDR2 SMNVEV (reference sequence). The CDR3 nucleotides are TGTGCCAGCAGTTTAGGCGGGGCCCCAGCGGGAGAGACCCAGTACTTC. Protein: CASSLGGAPAGETQYF.

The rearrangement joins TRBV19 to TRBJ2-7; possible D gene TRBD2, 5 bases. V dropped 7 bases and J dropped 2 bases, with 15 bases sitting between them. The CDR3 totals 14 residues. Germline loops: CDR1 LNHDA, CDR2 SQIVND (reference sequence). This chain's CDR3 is CASTPRGFPYEQYF. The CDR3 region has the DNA TGTGCCAGTACCCCTAGAGGGTTTCCCTACGAGCAGTACTTC.

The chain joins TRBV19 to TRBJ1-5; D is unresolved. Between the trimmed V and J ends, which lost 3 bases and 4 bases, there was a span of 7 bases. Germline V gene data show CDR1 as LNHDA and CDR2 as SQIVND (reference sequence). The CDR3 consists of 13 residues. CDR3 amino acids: CASSIGGNQPQHF. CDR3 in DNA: TGTGCCAGTAGTATCGGCGGTAATCAGCCCCAGCATTTT.

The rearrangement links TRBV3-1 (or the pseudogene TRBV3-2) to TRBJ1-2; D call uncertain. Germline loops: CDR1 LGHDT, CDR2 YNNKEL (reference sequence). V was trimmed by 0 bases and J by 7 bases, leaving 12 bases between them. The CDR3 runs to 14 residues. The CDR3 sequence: CASSQDREDFGYTF. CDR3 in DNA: TGTGCCAGCAGCCAAGATCGGGAGGACTTTGGCTACACCTTC.

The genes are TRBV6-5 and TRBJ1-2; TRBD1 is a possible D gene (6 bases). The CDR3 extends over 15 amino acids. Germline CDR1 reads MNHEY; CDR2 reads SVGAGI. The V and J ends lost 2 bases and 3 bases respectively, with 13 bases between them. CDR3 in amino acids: CASSYSWGQDYGYTF. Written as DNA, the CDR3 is TGTGCCAGCAGTTACAGTTGGGGGCAAGACTATGGCTACACCTTC.

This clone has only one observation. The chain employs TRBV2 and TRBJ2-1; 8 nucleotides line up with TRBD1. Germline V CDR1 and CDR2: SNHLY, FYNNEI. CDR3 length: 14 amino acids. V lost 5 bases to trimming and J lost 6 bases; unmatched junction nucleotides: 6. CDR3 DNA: TGTGCCAGCAGTCTTCAGGGGGCCGGCAATGAGCAGTTCTTC. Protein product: CASSLQGAGNEQFF.

CDR3 residues: CASSRGGAASYNEQFF. For the CDR3, the DNA is TGTGCCAGCAGCCGCGGGGGTGCGGCTTCCTACAATGAGCAGTTCTTC. This chain connects TRBV7-8 to TRBJ2-1; 7 bases are a match to TRBD2. V shed 5 bases, J shed 1 base, and the junction held 8 bases outside the gene matches. Germline loops: CDR1 SGHVS, CDR2 FQNEAQ. The CDR3 covers 16 residues. The whole variable domain, remainder taken from reference TRBV7-8 and TRBJ2-1, is GAGVSQSPRYKVAKRGQDVALRCDPISGHVSLFWYQQALGQGPEFLTYFQNEAQLDKSGLPSDRFFAERPEGSVSTLKIQRTQQEDSAVYLCASSRGGAASYNEQFFGPGTRLTVL.